The 14 T cell receptor beta chains given below trace back to one sample, sequenced in a study of blood T cell repertoires in COVID-19 (dated by TCRdb to about 2020). Library generation was performed with the immunoSEQ multiplex PCR assay. In TCRdb, the immuneACCESS table is reduced to in-frame sequences with V and J assigned. These tables do not hold every clone; where another copy was compared, an unresolved V gene accounts for under half, and the others remain unexplained. This sample gives 85,000 to 120,000 clones in total; around 80% of them show up just once. Clones ranked in the top ten supply 9.8% of the sample. The specimen was peripheral blood. These TCRs come from a man aged 55 to 70 with active or convalescent COVID-19.

The chain is built from TRBV7-2 and TRBJ2-5; 12 bases line up with TRBD2. The trim removed 4 bases at V and 1 base at J, leaving 4 bases unmatched. Germline CDR1 reads SGHTA; CDR2 reads FQGNSA. This CDR3 region has 16 residues. CDR3 sequence reads: CASSSTSGRIQETQYF. Written as DNA, the CDR3 is TGTGCCAGCAGCTCGACTAGCGGGAGAATCCAAGAGACCCAGTACTTC.

V gene TRBV7-9 combines with J gene TRBJ1-5; a possible D gene is TRBD1 (5 bases). Trimming pared 3 bases from V and 3 bases from J, leaving 9 bases between. CDR3 size: 14 residues. Per the germline V gene, CDR1 is SEHNR and CDR2 is FQNEAQ (reference sequence). CDR3 DNA sequence: TGTGCCAGCAGCTTCGACAGCGTCAATCAGCCCCAGCATTTT. This sequence encodes CASSFDSVNQPQHF.

The chain is built from TRBV21-1 and TRBJ2-5; the DNA was not compared with TRBD2, the D call given in the table. TRBV21-1 constitutes a pseudogene. The CDR3 is 17 residues long. CDR3 nucleotide sequence: TGTGCCAGCAGCCCCCCCAGCGGGGGGAGTGGCCAAGAGACCCAGTACTTC. Protein product: CASSPPSGGSGQETQYF.

The chain combines TRBV7-8 with TRBJ2-3, with 11 bases that match TRBD2. Germline CDR1 and CDR2: SGHVS and FQNEAQ. The CDR3 is 15 amino acids. V was pared by 5 bases and J by 2 bases, with 3 bases of the junction left unmatched. CDR3 loop: CASSPTSGVTDTQYF. CDR3 DNA sequence: TGTGCCAGCAGCCCGACTAGCGGGGTCACAGATACGCAGTATTTT.

The CDR3: CASSLRSGTSGYNEQFF. The CDR3 DNA sequence: TGTGCCAGCAGCTTACGTTCGGGGACTAGCGGCTACAATGAGCAGTTCTTC. V gene TRBV7-2 combines with J gene TRBJ2-1, with 11 bases fitting TRBD2. Germline lookup yields CDR1 SGHTA and CDR2 FQGNSA. The trim removed 2 bases at V and 3 bases at J, leaving 6 bases unmatched. The CDR3 runs 17 residues.

This rearrangement joins TRBV19 to TRBJ1-2; D is possibly TRBD1 (6 bases). Trimming shortened V by 2 bases and J by 2 bases, and 12 bases separated the two germline ends. The CDR3 covers 15 residues. Germline assignment: CDR1 LNHDA and CDR2 SQIVND (reference sequence). The DNA of the CDR3 is TGTGCCAGTAGTATATGGGGACAACCGAACTATGGCTACACCTTC. Its translation: CASSIWGQPNYGYTF. The full variable domain, in which reference TRBV19 and TRBJ1-2 provide the parts outside the CDR3, is DGGITQSPKYLFRKEGQNVTLSCEQNLNHDAMYWYRQDPGQGLRLIYYSQIVNDFQKGDIAEGYSVSREKKESFPLTVTSAQKNPTAFYLCASSIWGQPNYGYTFGSGTRLTVV.

The CDR3 coding sequence is TGTGCCACCACAGGGGGGCGTCTCTCCTACGAGCAGTACTTC. Translated: CATTGGRLSYEQYF. The chain carries TRBV19 and TRBJ2-7, with TRBD1 identical over 8 bases. Germline V gives CDR1 LNHDA, CDR2 SQIVND (reference sequence). This CDR3 has 14 residues. J gave up 0 bases and V 10 bases, and 8 bases lay outside the gene matches.

The V gene is TRBV29-1, the J gene TRBJ1-5, with 10 bases lining up with TRBD1. The CDR3 length is 13 residues. Trimming removed 7 bases from V and 3 bases from J; junction bases left unmatched: 3. The germline V gene encodes CDR1 SQVTM and CDR2 ANQGSEA. CDR3 DNA: TGCAGCGCGGGACAGGGGAACAATCAGCCCCAGCATTTT. It translates to CSAGQGNNQPQHF.

The chain combines TRBV7-9 with TRBJ2-5; TRBD2 agrees at 14 bases. CDR3 length: 16 residues. The J segment lost 1 base and the V segment lost 5 bases, leaving 3 bases of the junction unmatched. Germline V CDR1 and CDR2: SEHNR, FQNEAQ (reference sequence). As DNA, the CDR3 is TGTGCCAGCAGCAAGGGACTAGCGGGGGTCCAAGAGACCCAGTACTTC. Translation: CASSKGLAGVQETQYF.

The J gene is TRBJ1-1, the V gene TRBV28, with D perhaps matching TRBD1 (5 bases). Deletions cut 7 bases from V and 7 bases from J, with 16 bases between. The CDR3 runs to 13 residues. In germline, CDR1 is MDHEN, CDR2 SYDVKM. This CDR3 is CASTTPRGNEAFF. In nucleotides, the CDR3 is TGTGCCAGCACCACCCCGCGGGGGAATGAAGCTTTCTTT.

The chain joins TRBV6-6 to TRBJ1-1, with 9 bases identical to TRBD1. J was trimmed by 5 bases and V by 6 bases; bases with no gene match: 4. Germline assignment: CDR1 MNHNY and CDR2 SVGAGI (reference sequence). There are 13 residues in the CDR3. The CDR3 region is CASSGTGSTEAFF. For the CDR3, the DNA is TGTGCCAGCAGCGGGACAGGGAGTACTGAAGCTTTCTTT.

This chain links TRBV21-1 with TRBJ2-7; TRBD1 is taken as the D call from the table, unchecked against the DNA. TRBV21-1 is annotated as a pseudogene. The CDR3 is 18 amino acids. CDR3 nucleotide sequence: TGTGCCAGCAGCAAAATTCTTAGGGGGACAGGGGAACACTACGAGCAGTACGTC. Protein sequence: CASSKILRGTGEHYEQYV.

In nucleotides, the CDR3 is TGTGCCAGTAGTATGGGGGACAGGGGGCGTGGGAACACTGAAGCTTTCTTT. Amino acids: CASSMGDRGRGNTEAFF. V gene TRBV19 combines with J gene TRBJ1-1, with 12 bases that match TRBD1. V shed 3 bases, J shed 1 base, and the junction held 6 bases outside the gene matches. Germline V gene lookup returns CDR1 LNHDA and CDR2 SQIVND (reference sequence). The CDR3 is 17 amino acids.

CDR3 nucleotides: TGTGCCACCCGGCAGACGCGGATGAACACTGAAGCTTTCTTT. Amino acid sequence: CATRQTRMNTEAFF. The rearrangement links TRBV27 to TRBJ1-1; D not certain. Germline-derived CDR1 and CDR2 are MNHEY and SMNVEV (reference sequence). V lost 10 bases and J 0 bases, leaving 15 bases between the germline ends. CDR3 size: 14 residues.